The rows below give T cell receptor beta chains drawn from one sample of a study of cytomegalovirus exposure and HLA in healthy donors. Profiled with immunoSEQ multiplex PCR; TCRdb holds only in-frame clones, not every one. The sample has about 110,000 clones, around 74% seen once. The material sequenced was PBMCs. The receptors here all came from a middle-aged woman in good health and CMV-seropositive. The CDR3 runs from the conserved cysteine through the conserved F or W. Each record gives: V gene, J gene, CDR3 protein.

>TRBV6-6|TRBJ1-6
CASSKQGANSPLHF
>TRBV28|TRBJ1-1
CASAGFLDTEAFF
>TRBV5-8|TRBJ1-1
CASSFNRGLAEAFF
>TRBV13|TRBJ2-4
CASSFPRGGRAKNIQYF
>TRBV6-5|TRBJ2-3
CASTPAGGDTDTQYF
>TRBV18|TRBJ1-1
CASSGHSNTEAFF
>TRBV27|TRBJ1-4
CASSLSEGVNEKLFF
>TRBV9|TRBJ2-7
CASSVEPGGFYEQYF
>TRBV18|TRBJ2-2
CASSPRASGITGELFF
>TRBV2|TRBJ1-5
CASRGDNNQPQHF
>TRBV28|TRBJ1-1
CASSYRGINTEAFF
>TRBV27|TRBJ2-7
CASSLVGRAYEQYF
>TRBV28|TRBJ2-5
CASSPGTEETQYF
>TRBV7-9|TRBJ2-1
CASSLTSSYNEQFF
>TRBV28|TRBJ2-1
CASTGDSYNEQFF
>TRBV5-1|TRBJ2-2
CASRDPGGTGELFF
>TRBV2|TRBJ2-5
CARGQTQETQYF
>TRBV19|TRBJ2-1
CASGPSGGSFNEQFF
>TRBV19|TRBJ2-1
CASSPRGGGSPNTYNEQFF
>TRBV5-1|TRBJ2-1
CASRSSGSAEEQFF
>TRBV10-3|TRBJ1-1
CAISEWEGGRGEDTEAFF
>TRBV2|TRBJ1-1
CASSYSNAEAFF
>TRBV7-9|TRBJ1-2
CSSSFGDRIYGYTF
>TRBV18|TRBJ2-7
CASSPSFSTSYEQYF
>TRBV27|TRBJ2-2
CASTPGTAYTGELFF
>TRBV6-6|TRBJ2-1
CASSYSIGGDNEQFF
>TRBV5-6|TRBJ2-1
CASRPTGLLYEQFF
>TRBV18|TRBJ2-3
CASSPEASGLGTQYF
>TRBV2|TRBJ1-5
CASSIAGREWSQPQHF
>TRBV6-6|TRBJ2-5
CASSPTLAGQETQYF
>TRBV5-4|TRBJ1-2
CASSLEDRTYGYTF
>TRBV9|TRBJ2-5
CASSAHGGGHSHETQYF
>TRBV4-2|TRBJ2-7
CASSQDWASSYEQYF
>TRBV5-1|TRBJ1-3
CASSSQGATGNTIYF
>TRBV4-1|TRBJ1-2
CASSLRDSGYGYTF
>TRBV7-9|TRBJ1-5
CASSLSSGTGRQPQHF
>TRBV28|TRBJ2-5
CASSSPRRDLGETQYF
>TRBV2|TRBJ2-3
CVSSDLRATYTDTQYF
>TRBV2|TRBJ1-1
CASSNGLNTEAFF
>TRBV5-1|TRBJ2-2
CASSHGGAGELFF
>TRBV6-4|TRBJ1-4
CASRRTGALGEKLFF
>TRBV7-9|TRBJ2-4
CASSRDENIQYF
>TRBV27|TRBJ1-2
CASSLSGGSRDGYTF
>TRBV12-5|TRBJ2-1
CASGWDYRYPIDEQFF
>TRBV4-3|TRBJ1-5
CASSQDLQGDQPQHF
>TRBV28|TRBJ1-4
CASRRGPNEKLFF
>TRBV21-1|TRBJ1-2
CASSKKTGINYGYTF
>TRBV10-3|TRBJ2-5
CAIRSDRVQETQYF
>TRBV7-2|TRBJ2-3
CASTDVGPYTQYF
>TRBV5-4|TRBJ1-4
CASSEGQTTNEKLFF
>TRBV29-1|TRBJ2-1
CSVVLDRPYNEQFF
>TRBV19|TRBJ1-2
CASTFGGQDGYTF
>TRBV6-1|TRBJ1-2
CASSSGSHYGYTF
>TRBV18|TRBJ2-5
CASSNRGFETQYF
>TRBV7-6|TRBJ2-5
CASSPLAGEQETQYF
>TRBV28|TRBJ1-5
CASSSRDRARISNQPQHF